A single T cell receptor beta chain is shown here with its context. The data originate from a study of blood T cells in healthy people across ages. A second PCR, run for roughly 7 to 11 cycles, used a sample-barcoded 5' primer plus a J-beta primer mix. Via MiXCR, TCRdb re-called the 5' RACE reads, giving one row per CDR3 protein. Of over 750,000 distinct CDR3 sequences listed, more than 20% were seen once; the top ten hold under 9.5%. V was shortened by 5 bases and J by 9 bases, with 11 bases between the two germline ends. There are 13 residues in the CDR3. Germline CDR1 is MNHEY and CDR2 is SMNVEV (reference sequence). These data also formed part of another study, on T cells of mothers and their children.

This sequence was found in a boy aged 10-17 years in good health. This rearrangement joins TRBV27 to TRBJ1-6; D is unclear. Sequenced: blood. CDR3 DNA sequence: TGTGCCAGCAGTAACAGCTTGGGTTCACCCCTCCACTTT. It codes for CASSNSLGSPLHF.